This TCR beta chain emerged from a study of blood T cell repertoires in COVID-19. Looking at the study overall: COVID-19 samples, acute and convalescent, were from the United States, Italy and Spain. Nucleic acid was either cDNA or gDNA, and it came from T cells, B-cell-depleted T cells, or PBMCs.

This clone was found once. Original methodology: How many nucleated cells were present was estimated from reference gene primer amplification. TCRdb's table, derived via immunoSEQ multiplex PCR, lists solely in-frame clones and lacks some. V and J calls and clone size come straight from that table; D and trimming were deduced from the DNA. The data show about 110,000 clones, with over 75% seen just once and 32% held by the top ten. Trimming removed 4 bases from V and 5 bases from J, with 15 bases in between. Germline loops: CDR1 SGHRS, CDR2 YFSETQ. This CDR3 spans 14 amino acids. What was sequenced was peripheral blood. The chain is built from TRBV5-1 and TRBJ2-5; D may be TRBD1 (5 bases). The clonotype originates from an elderly woman with acute or convalescent COVID-19. The DNA of the CDR3 is TGCGCCAGCAGCACGGACATTGGGGTTGAGACCCAGTACTTC. It yields the protein CASSTDIGVETQYF.